The clone carrying this TCR beta chain has just one count. Its antigen remains unknown. Before sequencing took place, the ViraFEST assay used viral peptide pools to expand antigen-specific CD4+ T cells. Investigators separated out CD4+ T cells once around 11 days of culture had passed. None of the vaccinated had previously contracted SARS-CoV-2, and their nucleocapsid antibodies tested negative. Half the medium was swapped for IL-2 medium on days 3 and 7. The data derive from a study of vaccination effects on CD4 cells after COVID-19. Across the study: Participants each got two BNT162b2 or mRNA-1273 vaccine doses. Study findings and constraints: Marked clonal contraction of both clone types appeared late after vaccination.

The V gene end was trimmed by 4 bases and the J gene end by 5 bases; junction bases not matched to a gene: 7. CDR1 and CDR2 from the germline V gene are SGHNT and YYREEE (reference sequence). The CDR3 length is 14 residues. Sequencing was performed with immunoSEQ multiplex PCR; in TCRdb, only in-frame clones are kept and a portion is missing. The data show 65,000 to 90,000 clones, around 79% seen once. The source is a human donor who received a COVID-19 vaccine. Sequenced here: CD4+ T cells from PBMCs cultured with HCoV-NL63 spike peptides, sampled before COVID-19 vaccination. The chain is built from TRBV5-4 and TRBJ1-1; 8 nucleotides line up with TRBD1. CDR3 region: CASSKDRESTEAFF. Written as DNA, the CDR3 is TGTGCCAGCAGCAAGGACAGGGAAAGTACTGAAGCTTTCTTT.